The next 6 T cell receptor beta chains were all read from a single sample in a study of CD8+ T cells in alopecia areata. RNA was isolated and reverse transcribed to cDNA, the sequencing template. Here immunoSEQ multiplex PCR was the method, and the copy in TCRdb shows in-frame clones only, minus some. The repertoire consists of 150,000 to 200,000 clones, with 60% to 70% occurring once and the leading ten covering approximately 3.4%. Stated treatment: oral pan-JAK inhibitor, 5-10 mg twice daily. This specimen was CD4+ T cells sorted from blood, taken at week 4, from a patient treated with tofacitinib. The receptors shown here come from a human donor with alopecia areata.

The gene calls are TRBV7-9 and TRBJ2-2; TRBD1 agrees at 9 bases. The CDR3 sequence is 17 residues long. Germline values: CDR1 SEHNR, CDR2 FQNEAQ (reference sequence). V shed 2 bases, J shed 3 bases, and the junction held 7 bases outside the gene matches. CDR3 coding DNA: TGTGCCAGCAGCTTAATCTGGGACAGGGCGTACACCGGGGAGCTGTTTTTT. Its translation is CASSLIWDRAYTGELFF.

J is TRBJ2-5 and V is TRBV5-1, with D possibly called TRBD1 or TRBD2 (5 bases each). The CDR3 totals 13 residues. Deletions cut 2 bases from V and 9 bases from J, with 14 bases between. The V gene's germline CDR1 is SGHRS and CDR2 YFSETQ. CDR3 sequence (DNA): TGCGCCAGCAGCTTAAGCCCGATGGGGGCCCAGTACTTC. Amino acids: CASSLSPMGAQYF.

This clone has only one observation. The chain has TRBV11-2 and TRBJ1-4; no clear D gene. The CDR3 consists of 13 residues. V gave up 5 bases and J gave up 8 bases, with 12 bases separating them. Germline-derived CDR1 and CDR2 are SGHAT and FQNNGV. Here the CDR3 reads CASSRGQREKLFF. The CDR3 DNA sequence: TGTGCCAGCAGCCGTGGTCAGAGGGAAAAACTGTTTTTT.

The chain carries TRBV20-1 and TRBJ1-1, with 8 bases fitting TRBD1. Germline values: CDR1 DFQATT, CDR2 SNEGSKA (reference sequence). The V gene end was trimmed by 6 bases and the J gene end by 8 bases; junction bases not matched to a gene: 5. The CDR3 spans 11 residues. The CDR3 loop is CSAPGQVEAFF. The CDR3 nucleotides read TGCAGTGCCCCGGGACAGGTAGAAGCTTTCTTT.

The chain has TRBV2 and TRBJ2-1; TRBD2 agrees at 13 bases. V was pared by 1 base and J by 8 bases, with 2 bases of the junction left unmatched. This CDR3 is built from 15 residues. Germline CDR1 and CDR2: SNHLY and FYNNEI. The CDR3 nucleotides read TGTGCCAGCAGTGAAGAGGGACTAGCGGGGTATGAGCAGTTCTTC. Translation gives CASSEEGLAGYEQFF.

The chain links TRBV18 to TRBJ2-1; 8 bases are shared with TRBD1. V lost 5 bases and J lost 6; bases outside the gene matches: 3. Germline CDR1 is KGHSH and CDR2 is LQKENI. The CDR3 loop spans 13 amino acids. The CDR3 DNA is TGTGCCAGCTCAGAGGACAGGGCCAATGAGCAGTTCTTC. Translated: CASSEDRANEQFF.